Included here is one T cell receptor (beta chain) sequence, with context. Its antigen is as yet unknown. CDR1 is LNHDA, CDR2 SQIVND, per germline (reference sequence). This CDR3 spans 13 amino acids. Deletions cut 5 bases from V and 0 bases from J, with 8 bases between. These data originate in a study of cytomegalovirus exposure and HLA in healthy donors. Findings and caveats of the study: Most TCR sequences were uncommon, yet certain public TCRs appeared in many donors. The authors confirmed in vitro that a few CMV-associated chains were specific for CMV antigens.

The PCR had 60 Vbeta and 13 Jbeta primers. Sequenced by immunoSEQ multiplex PCR; TCRdb stores in-frame clones only, minus some. This table holds over 100,000 clones, roughly 70% found once. Donors were nominally healthy when sampled, though unrecorded immune exposures were likely. The TCR was taken from a man aged 35 to 55 in good health and CMV-seropositive. The sample taken for sequencing was PBMCs. The gene calls are TRBV19 and TRBJ2-7, with D maybe TRBD2 (5 bases). The CDR3 nucleotides are TGTGCCAGTAGTTTCGGGGACTCCTACGAGCAGTACTTC. Translated, it gives CASSFGDSYEQYF.